This section outlines one T cell receptor beta chain sequence together with its context. Its specificity is not known. The data stem from a study of shared clonotypes between healthy human individuals. Study background: Per-donor plates numbered three CD4 naive, three CD4 memory, two CD8 naive and one CD8 memory. Overall study findings and caveats: The sharing of 5% to 6.5% of naive CD4 clonotypes was seen across a few donors.

The ends were cut back, 6 bases at V and 4 bases at J, with 9 bases in the middle. The CDR3 runs to 13 residues. CDR1 and CDR2 from the germline V gene are KGHSH and LQKENI. Naive CD4+ cells were CD45RA-selected; the remaining cells were memory. Each sorted subset replicate got 200 ng genomic DNA, 30,000 or so genomes. Clones were sequenced by immunoSEQ multiplex PCR, and TCRdb holds only the in-frame ones, with some missing. The sample has 850,000 to 1,100,000 clones, about 72% seen once. This TCR derives from a man aged 18 to 30 in good health. Some clones in this sample may be carry-over from other donors' samples. The chain links TRBV18 to TRBJ2-2, with D possibly being TRBD2 (5 bases). The sequenced sample was memory CD4+ T cells from PBMCs. Subset meaning: CD45RA-negative fraction. CDR3 residues: CASSGRGTGELFF. Written as DNA, the CDR3 is TGTGCCAGCTCCGGACGGGGCACCGGGGAGCTGTTTTTT. The variable domain in full, with the rest retrieved from reference TRBV18 and TRBJ2-2, is NAGVMQNPRHLVRRRGQEARLRCSPMKGHSHVYWYRQLPEEGLKFMVYLQKENIIDESGMPKERFSAEFPKEGPSILRIQQVVRGDSAAYFCASSGRGTGELFFGEGSRLTVL.